The text below deals with one TCR beta chain. The specificity of this receptor is unknown. No qualities accompany the bases; no much larger clone lies one base away. CDR1 and CDR2, per the germline V gene, are SGHTA and FQGNSA. V loses 8 bases of germline sequence and J loses 6 bases, and the interval between the two ends is 16 bases. The CDR3, cysteine through phenylalanine, is 13 amino acids long. The entry retains the CDR3 DNA only, 39 bases that are in frame from base 1. This sample stems from a study of shared clonotypes between healthy human individuals (dated by TCRdb to between 2020 and 2021). Regarding the study in general: The cohort comprised a couple of women and three men aged 18 to 49 years. For each donor, three plates each were used for CD4 naive and CD4 memory, two plates were used for CD8 naive, and one plate was used for CD8 memory. To estimate repertoire size and how much clonotype sharing occurs between individuals, the study deeply sequenced the blood TCR repertoires of several healthy adults. Libraries were prepared and TCR repertoires were sequenced by different laboratories using diverse techniques, in order to increase sequencing depth and limit assay-specific biases. Per donor, leukapheresis produced somewhere between about 0.8 and 9.5 billion PBMCs. Overall study outcomes, separate from this receptor: Pairwise subsampling indicated that sequencing depth was expected to affect the degree of clonotype sharing among donors. Naive subsets generally had larger estimated clonotype richness than memory subsets. Rarefaction of sorted-subset datasets indicated incomplete sequencing despite the large sequencing depth. Higher generation probabilities were observed for clonotypes shared by all four sorted-subset donors than for non-shared clonotypes. The small number of donors limited the genetic and exposure-history diversity represented. Only blood was sampled, and tissue TCR repertoires likely differ from those in blood. Sharing across four donors was observed for approximately 4.6% of naive CD4, less than 4% of naive CD8, roughly 2.4% of memory CD4, and about 0.4% of memory CD8 clonotypes.

TCR CDR3 regions were amplified from genomic DNA by multiplex PCR using the deep immunoSEQ assay. Genomic DNA extracted from each cell subset was distributed evenly over all wells of several immunoSEQ 96-well plates, and each plate served as one replicate. Each replicate PCR for sorted subsets received 200 ng genomic DNA, equal to tens of thousands of T cell genomes. Purified libraries were measured with a Qubit 3.0 fluorometer, size-checked on a Bioanalyzer 2100, and measured again with the KAPA Library Quantification kit. Every immunoSEQ 96-well plate was sequenced on a dedicated single-read 150-cycle Illumina NextSeq 550 flow cell. On the study's bioinformatics: The immunoSEQ output contained only junctional sequences without quality scores, so filtering could not match that applied to full-length reads. To assign V/J genes and CDR3, sequences were annotated against IMGT germline references using PyIR, a Python wrapper for IgBLAST v1.9. Reads were removed for weak V/J assignments (E-value above 1e-6), missing CDR3, stop codons, out-of-frame junctions, or ambiguous translated residues. V3J clonotypes were defined by identical inferred V gene, J gene, and CDR3 amino acid sequence. The percentage overlap between two repertoires was calculated by dividing the number of shared unique clonotypes by the size of the smaller repertoire. RTK rarefaction, the Chao1 estimator, and Recon v2.1 estimates of unobserved clonotypes were used to assess repertoire richness. For all TCRbeta clonotypes obtained by the gDNA method from a handful of donors, generation probabilities were computed with OLGA. As stored in TCRdb, this immuneACCESS dataset retains in-frame rearrangements with V and J assigned. A fraction of the clones does not appear; measured against another copy, unresolved V genes explain less than half of the discrepancy, and the remainder lacks a known reason. V and J calls plus clone size are reproduced from that table; the DNA served to infer D and trimming. This sample lists about 2.1 million clones; just under 95% were detected once. The ten most abundant clones make up less than 2% of the sample.

CD8 naive samples were obtained by positive selection for CCR7 among CD45RO-negative cells, yielding a CD45RA+CCR7+ population from which TemRA cells were excluded. The donors were healthy, HIV-negative adults with no recently reported acute infections or vaccinations. Every donor was a Caucasian adult living in Nashville, Tennessee, USA. After blood collection by leukapheresis, PBMCs were isolated using Ficoll-Histopaque density gradient centrifugation and then cryopreserved in the vapor phase of liquid nitrogen. Analytical flow cytometry was used to check the purity and quantity of every magnetically sorted T cell population. Genomic DNA was isolated from each sorted fraction and quantified by UV absorbance on a Nanodrop 2000c.

This sequence originates from a man between 18 and 35 years old in good health. Some clones in this sample may be carry-over from other donors' samples. The sequence joins TRBV7-2 to TRBJ1-2; the D region possibly corresponds to TRBD1 (6 bases align). Sample: naive CD8+ T cells from PBMCs. The label giving this sample's cell subset or site can be read as: CD45RA+CCR7+. The encoded CDR3 is CASGTGGRDGYTF. The sequenced DNA is TGTGCCAGCGGCACGGGGGGGCGGGATGGCTACACCTTC.